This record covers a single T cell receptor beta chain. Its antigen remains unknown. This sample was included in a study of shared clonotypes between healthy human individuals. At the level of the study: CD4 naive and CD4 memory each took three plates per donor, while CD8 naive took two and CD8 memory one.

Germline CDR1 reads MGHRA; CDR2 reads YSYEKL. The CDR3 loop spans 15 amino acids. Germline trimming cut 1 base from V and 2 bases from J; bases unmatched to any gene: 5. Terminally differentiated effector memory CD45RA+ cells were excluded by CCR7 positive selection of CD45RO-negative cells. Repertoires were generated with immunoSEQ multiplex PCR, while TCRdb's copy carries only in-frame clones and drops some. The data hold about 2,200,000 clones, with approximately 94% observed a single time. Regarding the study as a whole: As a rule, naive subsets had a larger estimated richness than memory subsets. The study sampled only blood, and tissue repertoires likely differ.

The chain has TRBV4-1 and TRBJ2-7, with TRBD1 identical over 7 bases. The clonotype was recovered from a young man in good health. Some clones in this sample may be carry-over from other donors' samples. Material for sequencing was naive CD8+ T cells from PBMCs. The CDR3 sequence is CASSQGTGAAYEQYF. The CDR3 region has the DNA TGCGCCAGCAGCCAAGGCACAGGGGCCGCCTACGAGCAGTACTTC.